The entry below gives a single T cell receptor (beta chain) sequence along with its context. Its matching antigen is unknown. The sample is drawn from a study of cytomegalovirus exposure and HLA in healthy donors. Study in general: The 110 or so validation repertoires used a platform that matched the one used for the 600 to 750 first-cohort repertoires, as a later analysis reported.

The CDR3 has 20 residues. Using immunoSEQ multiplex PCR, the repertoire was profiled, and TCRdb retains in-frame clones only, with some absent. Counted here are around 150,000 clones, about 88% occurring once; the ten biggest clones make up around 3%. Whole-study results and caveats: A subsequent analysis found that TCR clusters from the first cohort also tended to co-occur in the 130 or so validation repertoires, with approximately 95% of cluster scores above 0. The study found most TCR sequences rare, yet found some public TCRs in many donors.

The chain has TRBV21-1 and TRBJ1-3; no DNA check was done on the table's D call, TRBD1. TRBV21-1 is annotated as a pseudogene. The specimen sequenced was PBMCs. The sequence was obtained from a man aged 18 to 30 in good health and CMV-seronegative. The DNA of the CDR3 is TGTGCCAGCAGCAAAGGTCAGGTAATAACTTTTCAGGGCTCTGGAAACACCATATATTTT. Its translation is CASSKGQVITFQGSGNTIYF.